This TCR beta chain was identified in a study of glioma-infiltrating T cells after dendritic cell vaccination. The study's findings and limits: TCR clonality showed no direct relationship with survival.

Input was 1.5 to 2.5 ug genomic DNA, or all available if less. Clones were sequenced by immunoSEQ multiplex PCR, and TCRdb holds only the in-frame ones, with some missing. The sample shows about 65,000 clones, roughly nine tenths of them seen only once. Regarding this clone: Its antigen is undetermined.

Germline V CDR1 and CDR2: SGHTA, FQGNSA. V lost 2 bases and J lost 12, with 10 bases in between. CDR3 length equals 11 residues. The time point denotes: after dendritic cell vaccination, including at tumor progression/relapse. Material: blood, obtained after dendritic cell vaccination. This TCR was recovered from a human donor with glioblastoma. The V gene is TRBV7-2, the J gene TRBJ1-1, with D possibly being TRBD1 (5 bases). The CDR3 coding sequence is TGTGCCAGCAGCTTAAATAGGGGAACTTTCTTT. This translates into CASSLNRGTFF.